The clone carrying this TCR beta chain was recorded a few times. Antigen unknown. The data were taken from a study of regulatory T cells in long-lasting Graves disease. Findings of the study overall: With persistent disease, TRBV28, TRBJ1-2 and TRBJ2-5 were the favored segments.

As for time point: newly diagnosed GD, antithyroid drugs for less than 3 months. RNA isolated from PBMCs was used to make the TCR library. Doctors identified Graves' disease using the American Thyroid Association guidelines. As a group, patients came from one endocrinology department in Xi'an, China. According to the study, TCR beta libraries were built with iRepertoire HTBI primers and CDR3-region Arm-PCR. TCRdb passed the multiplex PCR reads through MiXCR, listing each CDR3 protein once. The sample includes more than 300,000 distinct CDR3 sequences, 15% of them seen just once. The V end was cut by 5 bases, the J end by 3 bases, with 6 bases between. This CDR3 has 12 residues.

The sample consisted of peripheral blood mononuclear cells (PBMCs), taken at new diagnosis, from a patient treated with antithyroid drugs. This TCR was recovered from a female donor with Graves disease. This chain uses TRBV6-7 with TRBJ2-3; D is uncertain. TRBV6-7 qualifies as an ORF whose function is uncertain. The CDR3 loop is CASSEPTDTQYF. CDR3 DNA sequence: TGTGCCAGCAGTGAACCTACAGATACGCAGTATTTT.